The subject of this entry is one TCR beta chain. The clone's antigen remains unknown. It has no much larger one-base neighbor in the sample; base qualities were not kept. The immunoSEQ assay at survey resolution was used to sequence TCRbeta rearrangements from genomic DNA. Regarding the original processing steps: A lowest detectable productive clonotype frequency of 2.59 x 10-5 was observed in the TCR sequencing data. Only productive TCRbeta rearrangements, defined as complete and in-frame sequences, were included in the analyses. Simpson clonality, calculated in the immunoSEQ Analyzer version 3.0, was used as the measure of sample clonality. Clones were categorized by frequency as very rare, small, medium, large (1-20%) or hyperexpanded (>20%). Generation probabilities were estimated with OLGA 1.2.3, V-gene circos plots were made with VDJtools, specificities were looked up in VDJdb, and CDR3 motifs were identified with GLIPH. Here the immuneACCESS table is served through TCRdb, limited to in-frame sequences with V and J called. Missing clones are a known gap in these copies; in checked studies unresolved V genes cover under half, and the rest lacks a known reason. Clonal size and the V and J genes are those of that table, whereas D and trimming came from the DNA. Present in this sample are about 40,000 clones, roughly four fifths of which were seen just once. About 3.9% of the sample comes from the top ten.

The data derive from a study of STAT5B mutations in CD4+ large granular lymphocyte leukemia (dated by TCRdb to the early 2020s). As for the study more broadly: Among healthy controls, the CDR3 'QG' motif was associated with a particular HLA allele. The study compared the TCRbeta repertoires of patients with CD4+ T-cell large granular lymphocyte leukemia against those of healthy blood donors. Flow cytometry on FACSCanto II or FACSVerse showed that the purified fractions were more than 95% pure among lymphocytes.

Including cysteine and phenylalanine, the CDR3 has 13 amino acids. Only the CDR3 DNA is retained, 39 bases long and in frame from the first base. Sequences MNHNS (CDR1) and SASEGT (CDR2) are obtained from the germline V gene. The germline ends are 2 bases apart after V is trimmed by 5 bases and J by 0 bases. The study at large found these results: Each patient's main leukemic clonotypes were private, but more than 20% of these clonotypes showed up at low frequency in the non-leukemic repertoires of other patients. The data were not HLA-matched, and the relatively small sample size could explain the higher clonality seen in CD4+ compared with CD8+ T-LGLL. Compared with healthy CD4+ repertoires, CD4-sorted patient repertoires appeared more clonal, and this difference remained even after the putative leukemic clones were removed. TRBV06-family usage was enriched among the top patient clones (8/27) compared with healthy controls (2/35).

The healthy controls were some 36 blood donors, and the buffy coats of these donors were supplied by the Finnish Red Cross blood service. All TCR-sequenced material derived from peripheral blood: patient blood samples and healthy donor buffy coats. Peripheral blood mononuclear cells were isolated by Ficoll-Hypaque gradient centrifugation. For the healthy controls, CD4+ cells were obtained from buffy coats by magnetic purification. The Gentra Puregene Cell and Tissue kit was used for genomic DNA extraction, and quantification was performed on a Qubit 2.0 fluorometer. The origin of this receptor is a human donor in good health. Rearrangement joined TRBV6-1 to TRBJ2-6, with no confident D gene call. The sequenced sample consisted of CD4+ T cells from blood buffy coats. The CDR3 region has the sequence CASSNSGANVLTF. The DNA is TGTGCCAGCAGTAACTCTGGGGCCAACGTCCTGACTTTC.